This T cell receptor (beta chain) was observed in a study of shared clonotypes between healthy human individuals. Background on the study: The people who gave samples were a couple of women and a few men aged 18 to 49.

Assay: immunoSEQ multiplex PCR; the TCRdb copy retains only in-frame clones and omits some. The sample lists some 500,000 clones; 70% to 85% were seen once. Adult Caucasians living in Nashville, Tennessee made up all of the donors. V lost 1 base to trimming and J lost 5 bases; unmatched junction nucleotides: 4. The CDR3 contains 14 residues. Germline lookup yields CDR1 LNHDA and CDR2 SQIVND (reference sequence). This chain uses TRBV19 with TRBJ2-5; 7 bases line up with TRBD2. The sample consisted of PBMCs. This receptor was taken from a woman between 40 and 55 years old in good health. Some clones in this sample may be carry-over from other donors' samples. CDR3 sequence: CASSIGGGTETQYF. The DNA of the CDR3 is TGTGCCAGTAGTATAGGGGGAGGGACGGAGACCCAGTACTTC.